Listed here are 29 T cell receptor beta chains from one sample, sequenced in a study of CD8 T cells in Susac syndrome. Reverse transcription of 0.5 to 1 ug RNA was performed with random hexamers. Via MiXCR, TCRdb re-called the immunoSEQ multiplex PCR reads, giving one row per CDR3 protein. The sample has some 140,000 distinct CDR3 sequences, over 75% seen once; the top ten hold 0.51%. The source material was CD8+ T cells from PBMCs. All receptors come from a human donor with multiple sclerosis.

The chain couples TRBV19 to TRBJ2-7, with 10 nucleotides matching TRBD1. Per germline, CDR1 LNHDA and CDR2 SQIVND (reference sequence). Trimming cost V 4 bases and J 3 bases; bases outside gene matches: 9. This CDR3 has 16 amino acids. CDR3 in DNA: TGTGCCAGTAGTACCGGGACAGGGGTTTCCCTCTACGAGCAGTACTTC. Its protein is CASSTGTGVSLYEQYF.

V and J are TRBV24-1 and TRBJ2-1; D not certain. The CDR3 spans 15 residues. The ends were cut back, 1 base at V and 10 bases at J, with 16 bases in the middle. The germline V gene encodes CDR1 KGHDR and CDR2 SFDVKD. CDR3 DNA sequence: TGTGCCACCAGTGATTTAAGGACCCCCCAGGAAGAGCAGTTCTTC. Encoded protein: CATSDLRTPQEEQFF.

The V call is TRBV19, the J call TRBJ2-3; 8 nucleotides align to TRBD1. Per the germline V gene, CDR1 is LNHDA and CDR2 is SQIVND (reference sequence). The V segment lost 4 bases and the J segment 8 bases; nucleotides outside the gene matches: 11. CDR3 size: 15 residues. In DNA, the CDR3 is TGTGCCAGTAGTACTACAGGGGGTGCGGTCAGTACGCAGTATTTT. It codes for CASSTTGGAVSTQYF.

This clonotype showed up just once. The chain joins TRBV20-1 to TRBJ2-7; 7 bases are shared with TRBD1. CDR3 length: 13 amino acids. The germline V gene encodes CDR1 DFQATT and CDR2 SNEGSKA (reference sequence). With 7 bases clipped from V and 0 bases from J, the junction kept 6 bases outside the gene matches. The CDR3 sequence: CSVLTGISYEQYF. As DNA, the CDR3 is TGCAGTGTACTGACAGGGATCTCCTACGAGCAGTACTTC.

The chain employs TRBV7-2 and TRBJ1-5; D is unclear. The V gene lost 1 base and the J gene lost 5 bases, with 12 bases spanning the gap. Germline values: CDR1 SGHTA, CDR2 FQGNSA. The CDR3 is 15 amino acids. CDR3 nucleotides: TGTGCCAGCAGCTTAGTACGGGGTTATGATCAGCCCCAGCATTTT. It codes for CASSLVRGYDQPQHF.

The chain is built from TRBV6-5 and TRBJ2-1; TRBD2 matches 7 bases. There are 17 residues in the CDR3. Per the germline V gene, CDR1 is MNHEY and CDR2 is SVGAGI. Trimming at V came to 0 bases and at J to 6 bases, leaving 11 bases not matched to a gene. DNA for the CDR3: TGTGCCAGCAGTTACTCGAGGGAGGGGTGGGTCGGCAATGAGCAGTTCTTC. Its translation is CASSYSREGWVGNEQFF.

The genes are TRBV2 and TRBJ2-3, with 11 bases identical to TRBD2. The trim removed 9 bases at V and 1 base at J, leaving 6 bases unmatched. The CDR3 length is 15 residues. Germline CDR1 SNHLY, CDR2 FYNNEI. The CDR3 loop reads CASRGTSGGTDTQYF. DNA of the CDR3: TGTGCCAGTCGTGGGACTAGCGGCGGCACAGATACGCAGTATTTT. Combining the CDR3 with reference TRBV2 and TRBJ2-3 gives the whole variable domain EPEVTQTPSHQVTQMGQEVILRCVPISNHLYFYWYRQILGQKVEFLVSFYNNEISEKSEIFDDQFSVERPDGSNFTLKIRSTKLEDSAMYFCASRGTSGGTDTQYFGPGTRLTVL.

This clonotype was detected only a few times. Relative to the germline gene, one junction end is altered; a read error may explain this. The chain is built from TRBV4-1 and TRBJ1-1; weak D call: TRBD1 (6 bases). The CDR3 totals 17 residues. CDR1 is MGHRA and CDR2 is YSYEKL in the germline V gene. CDR3 residues: CASSPSPGAVGITEVFF. Here the CDR3 DNA reads TGCGCCAGCAGCCCCTCTCCGGGGGCCGTAGGAATCACTGAAGTTTTCTTT.

This chain joins TRBV5-8 and TRBJ2-7; D gene ambiguous. Germline V gene sequence: CDR1 SGHTS, CDR2 YDEGEE. The CDR3 has 14 residues. V lost 2 bases and J lost 1, with 10 bases in between. The CDR3 protein is CASSFWAVSYEQYV. CDR3 sequence (DNA): TGTGCCAGCAGCTTCTGGGCCGTTTCCTACGAGCAGTACGTC.

This clonotype was detected only a few times. V gene TRBV10-3 combines with J gene TRBJ2-1; no definite D call. Trimming stripped 8 bases from V and 0 bases from J, with 11 bases between. Germline CDR1 reads ENHRY; CDR2 reads SYGVKD. The CDR3 consists of 14 residues. The CDR3 DNA reads as TGTGCCATCCTCCCAGCGCTCTCCTACAATGAGCAGTTCTTC. Translated: CAILPALSYNEQFF.

The chain combines TRBV19 with TRBJ1-1; no definite D call. The CDR3 runs to 16 residues. Germline loops: CDR1 LNHDA, CDR2 SQIVND (reference sequence). Trimming took 6 bases from V and 5 from J, leaving 22 bases between them. The CDR3 sequence: CASRPRFVGSHTEAFF. The CDR3 region has the DNA TGTGCCAGTAGGCCCCGGTTTGTGGGGTCTCATACTGAAGCTTTCTTT.

The chain uses TRBV15 and TRBJ1-1, with D uncertain. V was shortened by 5 bases and J by 4 bases, with 11 bases between the two germline ends. Per germline, CDR1 LNHNV and CDR2 YYDKDF (reference sequence). The CDR3 runs 13 residues. CDR3 in amino acids: CATSESIGTEAFF. Here the CDR3 DNA reads TGTGCCACCAGCGAGAGCATCGGCACTGAAGCTTTCTTT. The complete variable domain, with remaining parts taken from reference TRBV15 and TRBJ1-1, reads DAMVIQNPRYQVTQFGKPVTLSCSQTLNHNVMYWYQQKSSQAPKLLFHYYDKDFNNEADTPDNFQSRRPNTSFCFLDIRSPGLGDTAMYLCATSESIGTEAFFGQGTRLTVV.

J is TRBJ2-3 and V is TRBV9; tentatively, D is TRBD2 (6 bases). The CDR3 extends over 16 amino acids. Germline V gene lookup returns CDR1 SGDLS and CDR2 YYNGEE. V was trimmed by 4 bases and J by 4 bases, leaving 19 bases between them. The CDR3, as DNA: TGTGCCAGCAGCCCACAGACTAGAGTCATCTCAGATACGCAGTATTTT. Encoded protein: CASSPQTRVISDTQYF.

This clonotype was seen only once. The V and J genes are TRBV1 and TRBJ2-7; the D call in the table, TRBD2, was not verified against the DNA. TRBV1 is marked as a pseudogene. The CDR3 consists of 16 residues. In DNA form, the CDR3 reads TGCACCAGCAGCCTTCAAAAAGCGGAAACTTCTTACGAGCAGTACGTC. It specifies CTSSLQKAETSYEQYV.

The J gene is TRBJ1-6, the V gene TRBV27; tentative D call: TRBD1 (5 bases). Trimming took off 7 bases at V and 9 bases at J, with 22 bases between the two ends. The V gene's germline CDR1 is MNHEY and CDR2 SMNVEV (reference sequence). This CDR3 comprises 16 residues. For the CDR3, the DNA is TGTGCCAGCATCCCGTCTTGGGGGGAAGGGCTTTCACCCCTCCACTTT. Amino acid sequence: CASIPSWGEGLSPLHF.

This chain connects TRBV10-3 to TRBJ2-1; D is unresolved. Germline CDR1 ENHRY, CDR2 SYGVKD. Deletions cut 0 bases from V and 12 bases from J, with 12 bases between. The CDR3 sequence is 13 residues long. This CDR3 reads CAISESDPTVQFF. The CDR3 DNA is TGTGCCATCAGTGAGTCGGACCCGACCGTGCAGTTCTTC.

The chain links TRBV7-9 to TRBJ2-7; a possible D gene is TRBD1 (6 bases). Germline V gives CDR1 SEHNR, CDR2 FQNEAQ (reference sequence). This CDR3 has 13 residues. Trimming removed 3 bases at V and 4 bases at J, with 10 bases between. The CDR3 bases are TGTGCCAGCAGCTTTGGGGGCGCGTACGAGCAGTACTTC. This codes for CASSFGGAYEQYF.

The gene calls are TRBV6-6 and TRBJ2-5, with TRBD2 identical over 8 bases. V dropped 2 bases and J dropped 1; count of bases not matched to a gene: 6. Germline V gene sequence: CDR1 MNHNY, CDR2 SVGAGI (reference sequence). CDR3 size: 16 residues. CDR3 residues: CASSYTRGGPQETQYF. In nucleotides, the CDR3 is TGTGCCAGCAGTTACACCCGGGGGGGCCCCCAAGAGACCCAGTACTTC.

The J gene is TRBJ1-1, the V gene TRBV7-9; D ambiguous. The CDR3 is 15 residues long. The V and J ends lost 7 bases and 11 bases respectively, with 26 bases between them. Germline loops: CDR1 SEHNR, CDR2 FQNEAQ (reference sequence). The CDR3 sequence: CASTPAGARDELAFF. The DNA for the CDR3 is TGTGCCAGCACCCCGGCGGGTGCCAGAGACGAGTTGGCTTTCTTT. The full variable domain, in which reference TRBV7-9 and TRBJ1-1 provide the parts outside the CDR3, is DTGVSQNPRHKITKRGQNVTFRCDPISEHNRLYWYRQTLGQGPEFLTYFQNEAQLEKSRLLSDRFSAERPKGSFSTLEIQRTEQGDSAMYLCASTPAGARDELAFFGQGTRLTVV.

The chain recombines TRBV29-1 with TRBJ2-2; D is perhaps TRBD1 (5 bases). V was trimmed by 5 bases and J by 4 bases, leaving 20 bases between them. The CDR3 loop spans 16 amino acids. Germline values: CDR1 SQVTM, CDR2 ANQGSEA. The DNA of the CDR3 is TGCAGCGTTTTGGCCCCAGGGTTATTCGGCACCGGGGAGCTGTTTTTT. Encoded protein: CSVLAPGLFGTGELFF.

This clonotype was observed a handful of times. The V and J genes are TRBV7-9 and TRBJ1-1, with 8 bases fitting TRBD1. Germline-derived CDR1 and CDR2 are SEHNR and FQNEAQ (reference sequence). The CDR3 covers 16 residues. Trimming took 5 bases from V and 1 from J; bases not matched to a gene: 9. The CDR3 is CASSITGGRGNTEAFF. CDR3 DNA sequence: TGTGCCAGCAGCATTACAGGGGGTCGCGGGAACACTGAAGCTTTCTTT.

The chain employs TRBV27 and TRBJ2-1; D unclear. Per germline, CDR1 MNHEY and CDR2 SMNVEV (reference sequence). V lost 5 bases, J lost 8 bases, and 10 bases lay in between. The CDR3 contains 12 residues. The CDR3 region is CASSTRSDEQFF. The CDR3 nucleotides are TGTGCCAGCAGTACCCGGTCCGATGAGCAGTTCTTC.

This chain joins TRBV2 and TRBJ1-5; possibly TRBD1 for D (6 bases). The CDR3 length is 15 residues. Looked up from germline, CDR1 is SNHLY and CDR2 is FYNNEI. With 3 bases removed from V and 0 bases from J, the gap between germline ends came to 9 bases. DNA for the CDR3: TGTGCCAGCAGTGACTGGACAGATAGCAATCAGCCCCAGCATTTT. It specifies CASSDWTDSNQPQHF.

This rearrangement joins TRBV7-9 to TRBJ2-1; 10 bases map to TRBD2. Germline loops: CDR1 SEHNR, CDR2 FQNEAQ (reference sequence). Germline trimming cut 1 base from V and 4 bases from J; bases unmatched to any gene: 4. This CDR3 has 16 amino acids. CDR3 in amino acids: CASSLGTSGPYNEQFF. DNA for the CDR3: TGTGCCAGCAGCTTAGGGACTAGCGGACCTTACAATGAGCAGTTCTTC.

The chain joins TRBV7-8 to TRBJ2-6; TRBD1 matches at 9 bases. The CDR3 loop spans 15 amino acids. From germline, CDR1 is SGHVS and CDR2 FQNEAQ. After removal of 5 bases from V and 3 bases from J, the junction contained 2 bases not matched to a gene. CDR3 sequence reads: CASSRDRVGANVLTF. The CDR3 DNA reads TGTGCCAGCAGCCGGGACAGGGTTGGGGCCAACGTCCTGACTTTC.

The gene calls are TRBV30 and TRBJ1-1; D unclear. Per the germline V gene, CDR1 is GTSNPN and CDR2 is SVGIG (reference sequence). The CDR3 runs to 12 residues. The V end was cut by 8 bases, the J end by 4 bases, with 14 bases between. The CDR3 sequence: CAGLVGSTEAFF. DNA for the CDR3: TGTGCCGGCTTGGTTGGAAGCACTGAAGCTTTCTTT.

This clonotype was detected a few times. The chain has TRBV6-1 and TRBJ1-5; 7 nucleotides match TRBD1. CDR1 is MNHNS, CDR2 SASEGT, per germline. Trimming took 6 bases from V and 6 from J; bases not matched to a gene: 8. This CDR3 spans 14 amino acids. This chain's CDR3 is CASRPAGGGQPQHF. The DNA of the CDR3 is TGTGCCAGCAGACCAGCAGGGGGAGGTCAGCCCCAGCATTTT.

The chain is built from TRBV5-6 and TRBJ2-3, with 9 bases aligning to TRBD1. Germline lookup yields CDR1 SGHDT and CDR2 YYEEEE. V was clipped by 2 bases and J by 11 bases; unmatched bases: 9. The length of the CDR3 is 14 residues. The CDR3 sequence is CASSLGTGLSRQYF. Written as DNA, the CDR3 is TGTGCCAGCAGCTTAGGGACAGGGCTTTCCCGGCAGTATTTT. The complete variable domain, with remaining parts taken from reference TRBV5-6 and TRBJ2-3, reads DAGVTQSPTHLIKTRGQQVTLRCSPKSGHDTVSWYQQALGQGPQFIFQYYEEEERQRGNFPDRFSGHQFPNYSSELNVNALLLGDSALYLCASSLGTGLSRQYFGPGTRLTVL.

The chain recombines TRBV20-1 with TRBJ1-4; the match to TRBD1 covers 10 bases. The V gene's germline CDR1 is DFQATT and CDR2 SNEGSKA (reference sequence). The CDR3 is 14 residues long. The trim removed 5 bases at V and 6 bases at J, leaving 6 bases unmatched. The DNA for the CDR3 is TGCAGTGCTCCGCGGACAGGGGGAGATGAAAAACTGTTTTTT. This codes for CSAPRTGGDEKLFF.